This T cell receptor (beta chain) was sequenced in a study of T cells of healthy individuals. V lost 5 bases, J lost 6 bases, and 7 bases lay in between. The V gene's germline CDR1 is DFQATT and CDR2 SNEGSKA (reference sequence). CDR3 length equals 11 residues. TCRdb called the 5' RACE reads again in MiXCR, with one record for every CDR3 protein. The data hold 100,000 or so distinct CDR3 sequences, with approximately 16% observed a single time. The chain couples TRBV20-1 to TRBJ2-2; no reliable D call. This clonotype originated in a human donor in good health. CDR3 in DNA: TGCAGTGCTGGCCCCTCCGGGGAGCTGTTTTTT. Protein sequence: CSAGPSGELFF.